The 31 T cell receptor beta chains listed next were all sequenced from one sample in a study of siplizumab effects on memory and regulatory T cells. The assay was immunoSEQ multiplex PCR, and TCRdb's table has in-frame clones only and misses some. The sample lists around 95,000 clones; around 93% were seen once. Sequencing was done on a sample of non-Treg CD4+ T cells sorted from blood. These receptors all stem from a human donor in good health.

The V and J genes are TRBV6-5 and TRBJ1-3; D unresolved. Germline V gene lookup returns CDR1 MNHEY and CDR2 SVGAGI. CDR3 length: 15 amino acids. Trimming cost V 0 bases and J 2 bases, with 8 bases left between them. In nucleotides, the CDR3 is TGTGCCAGCAGTTACTCGTCAGGAACTGGAAACACCATATATTTT. Translated, it gives CASSYSSGTGNTIYF.

V and J are TRBV18 and TRBJ2-5, with a tentative D call TRBD1 (6 bases). This CDR3 spans 17 amino acids. Per germline, CDR1 KGHSH and CDR2 LQKENI. The ends were cut back, 0 bases at V and 0 bases at J, with 14 bases in the middle. The CDR3, as DNA: TGTGCCAGCTCACCACCGGACAGCATAATAGACCAAGAGACCCAGTACTTC. Its translation: CASSPPDSIIDQETQYF.

The V call is TRBV6-1, the J call TRBJ1-3, with 10 bases identical to TRBD1. With V trimmed by 3 bases and J by 3 bases, 5 bases remained unmatched. Germline CDR1 MNHNS, CDR2 SASEGT. This CDR3 region has 16 residues. The DNA of the CDR3 is TGTGCCAGCAGTGACAGACAGGGGGCAGGTGGAAACACCATATATTTT. Its translation is CASSDRQGAGGNTIYF.

The genes are TRBV6-5 and TRBJ1-2; D not certain. V lost 2 bases and J lost 6, with 4 bases in between. The CDR3 loop spans 11 amino acids. CDR1 MNHEY and CDR2 SVGAGI come from the germline V gene. This chain's CDR3 is CASSYRDGYTF. CDR3 DNA: TGTGCCAGCAGTTACAGGGATGGCTACACCTTC.

The table lists this clone with a count of one. The chain joins TRBV25-1 to TRBJ1-1, with TRBD1 as a possible D gene (6 bases). Germline CDR1 reads MGHDK; CDR2 reads SYGVNS. The CDR3 length is 14 residues. Trimming shortened V by 2 bases and J by 6 bases, and 13 bases separated the two germline ends. The CDR3 loop reads CASSETGPVAEAFF. CDR3 DNA sequence: TGTGCCAGCAGTGAAACAGGGCCGGTCGCTGAAGCTTTCTTT.

This clone was recorded only once. The rearrangement joins TRBV5-1 to TRBJ2-7; D might be TRBD1 (5 bases). V lost 0 bases to trimming and J lost 3 bases, with 7 bases between them. The CDR3 totals 13 residues. CDR1 is SGHRS, CDR2 YFSETQ, per germline. Written as DNA, the CDR3 is TGCGCCAGCAGCTTGGGGACATACTACGAGCAGTACTTC. Translation: CASSLGTYYEQYF.

The gene calls are TRBV28 and TRBJ1-1; 8 nucleotides match TRBD1. The CDR3 covers 16 residues. Germline lookup yields CDR1 MDHEN and CDR2 SYDVKM. V gave up 2 bases and J gave up 9 bases; unmatched junction bases: 14. CDR3 DNA: TGTGCCAGCAGTTTAGTCAGATCCGGGACAGGACAGAAAGCTTTCTTT. Translation: CASSLVRSGTGQKAFF.

The chain carries TRBV28 and TRBJ2-3, with D tentatively TRBD1 (5 bases). Germline lookup yields CDR1 MDHEN and CDR2 SYDVKM. The V and J ends lost 5 bases and 3 bases respectively, with 15 bases between them. The CDR3 has 15 residues. The CDR3 bases are TGTGCCAGCAGTCGTACCAGGGTCGCTACAGATACGCAGTATTTT. It yields the protein CASSRTRVATDTQYF.

This chain links TRBV19 with TRBJ2-7, with D possibly being TRBD2 (7 bases). Germline values: CDR1 LNHDA, CDR2 SQIVND (reference sequence). This CDR3 contains 14 residues. The ends were cut back, 7 bases at V and 3 bases at J, with 16 bases in the middle. Written as DNA, the CDR3 is TGTGCCAGTAAAGATGGGGGGGACAACTACGAGCAGTACTTC. Protein product: CASKDGGDNYEQYF.

This sequence joins TRBV9 and TRBJ2-2; D is undetermined. The CDR3 loop spans 14 amino acids. V gave up 0 bases and J gave up 6 bases, with 9 bases separating them. The germline CDR1 and CDR2 sequences are SGDLS and YYNGEE. CDR3 bases: TGTGCCAGCAGCGTAGCTCTGGTGGCCGGGGAGCTGTTTTTT. Protein: CASSVALVAGELFF.

V usage is TRBV19 and J usage is TRBJ2-3; 7 nucleotides match TRBD2. This CDR3 contains 15 residues. Germline V gene lookup returns CDR1 LNHDA and CDR2 SQIVND (reference sequence). Trimming at V came to 7 bases and at J to 0 bases, leaving 7 bases not matched to a gene. In nucleotides, the CDR3 is TGTGCCAGTACGGGGCTAGCGGAAAGCACAGATACGCAGTATTTT. It encodes CASTGLAESTDTQYF.

This chain joins TRBV9 and TRBJ2-5, with D perhaps given as TRBD1 or TRBD2 (5 bases each). This CDR3 is 15 amino acids long. Trimming pared 2 bases from V and 3 bases from J, leaving 14 bases between. Germline lookup yields CDR1 SGDLS and CDR2 YYNGEE. CDR3 amino acids: CASSVRAGTKETQYF. The CDR3 DNA reads TGTGCCAGCAGCGTCAGAGCCGGGACCAAAGAGACCCAGTACTTC.

The chain uses TRBV7-6 and TRBJ2-2, with D possibly called TRBD1 or TRBD2 (5 bases each). Per germline, CDR1 SGHVS and CDR2 FNYEAQ. The CDR3 sequence is 16 residues long. The V gene lost 1 base and the J gene lost 7 bases, with 16 bases spanning the gap. CDR3 in amino acids: CASSLENRPRGGELFF. In DNA, the CDR3 is TGTGCCAGCAGCTTAGAGAACAGGCCCCGGGGCGGGGAGCTGTTTTTT.

This chain joins TRBV28 and TRBJ2-3, with D unresolved. Germline CDR1 reads MDHEN; CDR2 reads SYDVKM. The CDR3 has 14 amino acids. V gave up 8 bases and J gave up 2 bases, with 14 bases separating them. CDR3: CASDRTVNTDTQYF. The CDR3 DNA sequence: TGTGCCAGCGATCGGACGGTGAACACAGATACGCAGTATTTT. Using reference TRBV28 and TRBJ2-3 for the parts outside the CDR3, the full variable domain is DVKVTQSSRYLVKRTGEKVFLECVQDMDHENMFWYRQDPGLGLRLIYFSYDVKMKEKGDIPEGYSVSREKKERFSLILESASTNQTSMYLCASDRTVNTDTQYFGPGTRLTVL.

The chain joins TRBV23-1 to TRBJ1-1, with D unclear. TRBV23-1 is assigned to the ORF class and has an uncertain function. The CDR3 totals 14 residues. With 3 bases removed from V and 3 bases from J, the gap between germline ends came to 11 bases. In DNA form, the CDR3 reads TGCGCCAGCAGTCACTTTGTCCTGCACACTGAAGCTTTCTTT. Its translation is CASSHFVLHTEAFF.

The chain joins TRBV6-1 to TRBJ1-2; 7 positions agree with TRBD1. Germline CDR1 is MNHNS and CDR2 is SASEGT. CDR3 length equals 14 residues. Unmatched junction bases numbered 12, after V lost 6 bases and J lost 8 bases. CDR3 coding DNA: TGTGCCAGCAGCCGTCAGGGGGAAATAGAGGGCTACACCTTC. Encoded protein: CASSRQGEIEGYTF.

The J gene is TRBJ2-7, the V gene TRBV28; 9 nucleotides match TRBD2. The CDR3 runs 13 residues. Trimming at V came to 7 bases and at J to 5 bases, leaving 6 bases not matched to a gene. CDR1 is MDHEN, CDR2 SYDVKM, per germline. CDR3 amino acids: CASINSGRDEQYF. Here the CDR3 DNA reads TGTGCCAGCATTAATAGCGGGAGAGACGAGCAGTACTTC. The entire variable domain, with the rest obtained from reference TRBV28 and TRBJ2-7, is as follows: DVKVTQSSRYLVKRTGEKVFLECVQDMDHENMFWYRQDPGLGLRLIYFSYDVKMKEKGDIPEGYSVSREKKERFSLILESASTNQTSMYLCASINSGRDEQYFGPGTRLTVT.

The chain uses TRBV5-4 and TRBJ1-5, with 10 bases aligning to TRBD1. Trimming took 4 bases from V and 4 from J; bases not matched to a gene: 5. The CDR3 consists of 15 residues. Germline lookup yields CDR1 SGHNT and CDR2 YYREEE (reference sequence). In DNA, the CDR3 is TGTGCCAGCAGCGGTGGACAGGGGGAGAATCAGCCCCAGCATTTT. Protein sequence: CASSGGQGENQPQHF.

The chain joins TRBV28 to TRBJ2-2; TRBD1 aligns across 9 bases. The germline gives CDR1 MDHEN, CDR2 SYDVKM. The CDR3 covers 14 residues. V lost 8 bases and J lost 1; bases outside the gene matches: 2. The CDR3: CASQGQGNTGELFF. The CDR3 bases are TGTGCCAGCCAGGGACAGGGGAACACCGGGGAGCTGTTTTTT. The full variable domain, its missing parts supplied by reference TRBV28 and TRBJ2-2, is DVKVTQSSRYLVKRTGEKVFLECVQDMDHENMFWYRQDPGLGLRLIYFSYDVKMKEKGDIPEGYSVSREKKERFSLILESASTNQTSMYLCASQGQGNTGELFFGEGSRLTVL.

The chain carries TRBV14 and TRBJ1-6; D uncertain. Germline V gene data show CDR1 as SGHDN and CDR2 as FVKESK. V lost 3 bases and J lost 7, with 4 bases in between. This CDR3 has 12 residues. The chain's CDR3 is CASSQPNSPLHF. DNA of the CDR3: TGTGCCAGCAGCCAGCCAAATTCACCCCTCCACTTT.

V usage is TRBV11-2 and J usage is TRBJ2-3, with D possibly matching TRBD1 (6 bases). This CDR3 spans 13 amino acids. Deletions cut 5 bases from V and 2 bases from J, with 8 bases between. Germline CDR1 SGHAT, CDR2 FQNNGV. For the CDR3, the DNA is TGTGCCAGCAGCCAGGGGATCACAGATACGCAGTATTTT. Its translation: CASSQGITDTQYF.

The genes are TRBV5-6 and TRBJ1-5; 7 bases are a match to TRBD1. Trimming at V came to 3 bases and at J to 7 bases, leaving 4 bases not matched to a gene. Germline values: CDR1 SGHDT, CDR2 YYEEEE. This CDR3 is 13 amino acids long. The CDR3 nucleotides read TGTGCCAGCAGCTCCCGGGACAGACAGCCCCAGCATTTT. Translating gives CASSSRDRQPQHF. Supplemented by reference TRBV5-6 and TRBJ1-5, the full variable domain reads DAGVTQSPTHLIKTRGQQVTLRCSPKSGHDTVSWYQQALGQGPQFIFQYYEEEERQRGNFPDRFSGHQFPNYSSELNVNALLLGDSALYLCASSSRDRQPQHFGDGTRLSIL.

Only one count was recorded for this clone. The chain links TRBV18 to TRBJ2-1; 11 positions match TRBD2. V shed 0 bases and J 0 bases; nucleotides not matched to a gene: 7. The germline gives CDR1 KGHSH, CDR2 LQKENI. The CDR3 length is 19 residues. The DNA for the CDR3 is TGTGCCAGCTCACCACCCGGAGGGACTAGCGGCGTCTCCTACAATGAGCAGTTCTTC. Amino acids: CASSPPGGTSGVSYNEQFF.

This chain links TRBV25-1 with TRBJ1-3; 7 bases agree with TRBD1. Germline V lookup: CDR1 MGHDK, CDR2 SYGVNS. After removal of 6 bases from V and 4 bases from J, the junction contained 9 bases not matched to a gene. This CDR3 has 15 residues. CDR3 coding DNA: TGTGCCAGCAGCAACTTACAGGGGAACGGAAACACCATATATTTT. Amino acid sequence: CASSNLQGNGNTIYF.

The rearrangement links TRBV5-6 to TRBJ2-3, with D uncertain. The germline V and J ends were trimmed by 4 bases and 2 bases, with 14 bases remaining between them. The germline V gene encodes CDR1 SGHDT and CDR2 YYEEEE. The CDR3 consists of 15 residues. CDR3 in amino acids: CASSPAGVTTDTQYF. The CDR3 DNA is TGTGCCAGCAGCCCTGCTGGGGTTACCACAGATACGCAGTATTTT.

J is TRBJ1-1 and V is TRBV6-6; no reliable D call. CDR3 size: 15 residues. Germline V gives CDR1 MNHNY, CDR2 SVGAGI (reference sequence). Trimming cost V 2 bases and J 1 base, with 11 bases left between them. CDR3 in DNA: TGTGCCAGCAGTTACCCCGGGTCAGGGAACACTGAAGCTTTCTTT. Translating it yields CASSYPGSGNTEAFF.

The rearrangement uses TRBV4-1 and TRBJ1-2; 8 nucleotides agree with TRBD1. Germline V gene data show CDR1 as MGHRA and CDR2 as YSYEKL. The CDR3 spans 17 residues. With 4 bases clipped from V and 7 bases from J, the junction kept 17 bases outside the gene matches. Written as DNA, the CDR3 is TGCGCCAGCAGCCCCGACGCGCGGGTGGACAGGGCTGGTGGCTACACCTTC. Its protein is CASSPDARVDRAGGYTF.

This chain connects TRBV29-1 to TRBJ2-5; 9 nucleotides match TRBD1. CDR3 length equals 12 residues. Per germline, CDR1 SQVTM and CDR2 ANQGSEA. The ends lost 6 bases at V and 10 bases at J; junction bases unmatched: 9. CDR3 DNA: TGCAGCGTCAGATGGGACAGGGAGGACCAGTACTTC. It yields the protein CSVRWDREDQYF. Full variable domain (remainder filled in from reference TRBV29-1 and TRBJ2-5): SAVISQKPSRDICQRGTSLTIQCQVDSQVTMMFWYRQQPGQSLTLIATANQGSEATYESGFVIDKFPISRPNLTFSTLTVSNMSPEDSSIYLCSVRWDREDQYFGPGTRLLVL.

The chain links TRBV6-1 to TRBJ2-3, with D possibly TRBD2 on 6 matching bases. The CDR3 is made up of 15 amino acids. Germline CDR1 reads MNHNS; CDR2 reads SASEGT. V shed 6 bases and J shed 0 bases, with 13 bases lying between them. In DNA, the CDR3 is TGTGCCAGCAGGCCACTAGCTACTAGCACAGATACGCAGTATTTT. It yields the protein CASRPLATSTDTQYF.

J is TRBJ1-2 and V is TRBV20-1; D remains unclear. V lost 1 base, J lost 6 bases, and 6 bases lay in between. CDR1 and CDR2 (germline): DFQATT, SNEGSKA (reference sequence). This CDR3 comprises 11 residues. The CDR3 DNA sequence: TGCAGTGCTAGAGGAATCCATGGCTACACCTTC. Its protein product is CSARGIHGYTF.

This clone showed up just once. V and J are TRBV4-2 and TRBJ2-4, with TRBD2 matching 11 bases. CDR1 and CDR2 from the germline V gene are LGHNA and YNFKEQ. V shed 1 base, J shed 7 bases, and the junction held 12 bases outside the gene matches. The CDR3 length is 18 residues. CDR3 amino acids: CASSQGGTSGKLWNIQYF. DNA for the CDR3: TGTGCCAGCAGCCAAGGCGGGACTAGCGGAAAATTGTGGAACATTCAGTACTTC.